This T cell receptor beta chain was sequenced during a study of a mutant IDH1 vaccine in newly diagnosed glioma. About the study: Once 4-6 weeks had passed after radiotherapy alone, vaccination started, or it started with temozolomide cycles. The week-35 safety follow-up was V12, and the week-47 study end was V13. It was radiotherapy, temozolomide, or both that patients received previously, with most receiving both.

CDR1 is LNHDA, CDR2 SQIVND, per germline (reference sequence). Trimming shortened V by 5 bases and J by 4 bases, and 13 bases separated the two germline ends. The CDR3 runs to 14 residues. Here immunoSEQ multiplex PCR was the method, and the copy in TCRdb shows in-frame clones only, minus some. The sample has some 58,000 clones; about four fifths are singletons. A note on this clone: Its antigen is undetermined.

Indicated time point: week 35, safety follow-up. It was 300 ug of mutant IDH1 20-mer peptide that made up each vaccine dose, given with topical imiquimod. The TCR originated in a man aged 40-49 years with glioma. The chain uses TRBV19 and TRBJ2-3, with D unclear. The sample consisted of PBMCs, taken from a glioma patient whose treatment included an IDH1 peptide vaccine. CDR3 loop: CASSPHPLADTQYF. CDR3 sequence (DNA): TGTGCCAGTAGTCCTCACCCCTTAGCAGATACGCAGTATTTT.